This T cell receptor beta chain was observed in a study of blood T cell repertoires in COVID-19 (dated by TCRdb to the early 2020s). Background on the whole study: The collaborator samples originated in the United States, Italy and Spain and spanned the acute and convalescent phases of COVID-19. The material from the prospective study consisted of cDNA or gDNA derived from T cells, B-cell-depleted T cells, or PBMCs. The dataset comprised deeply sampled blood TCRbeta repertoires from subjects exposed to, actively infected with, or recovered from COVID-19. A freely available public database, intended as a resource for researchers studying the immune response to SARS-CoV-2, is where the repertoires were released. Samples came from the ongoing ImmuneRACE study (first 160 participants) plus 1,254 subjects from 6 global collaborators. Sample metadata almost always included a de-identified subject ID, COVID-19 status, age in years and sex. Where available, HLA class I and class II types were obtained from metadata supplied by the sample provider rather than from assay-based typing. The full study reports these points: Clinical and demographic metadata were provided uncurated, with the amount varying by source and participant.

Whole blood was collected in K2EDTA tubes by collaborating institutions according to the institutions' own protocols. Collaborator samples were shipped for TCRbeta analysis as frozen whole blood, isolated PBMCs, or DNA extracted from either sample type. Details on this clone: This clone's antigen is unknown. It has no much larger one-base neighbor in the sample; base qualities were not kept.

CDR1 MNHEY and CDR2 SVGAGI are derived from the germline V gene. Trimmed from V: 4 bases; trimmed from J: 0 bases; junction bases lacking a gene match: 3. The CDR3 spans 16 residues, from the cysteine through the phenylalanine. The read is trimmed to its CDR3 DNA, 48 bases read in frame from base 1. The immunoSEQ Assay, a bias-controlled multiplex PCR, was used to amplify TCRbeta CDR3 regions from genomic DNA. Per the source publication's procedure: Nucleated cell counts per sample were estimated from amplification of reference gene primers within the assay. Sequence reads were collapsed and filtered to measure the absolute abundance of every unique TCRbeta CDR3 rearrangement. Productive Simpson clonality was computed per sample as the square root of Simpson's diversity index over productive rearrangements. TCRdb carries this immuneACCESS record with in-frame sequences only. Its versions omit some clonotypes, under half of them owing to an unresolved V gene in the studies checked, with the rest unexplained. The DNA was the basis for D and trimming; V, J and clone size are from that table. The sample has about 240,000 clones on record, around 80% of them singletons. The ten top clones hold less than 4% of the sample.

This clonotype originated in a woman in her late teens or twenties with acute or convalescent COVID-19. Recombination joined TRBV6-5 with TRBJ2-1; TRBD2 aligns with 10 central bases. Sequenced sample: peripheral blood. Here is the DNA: TGTGCCAGCAGTTCTTTAGCGGGAGGCTCCTACAATGAGCAGTTCTTC. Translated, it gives CASSSLAGGSYNEQFF.